The rows below give T cell receptor beta chains drawn from one sample of a study of breast tumors, draining lymph nodes, adjacent tissues. MiXCR, applied by TCRdb to the multiplex PCR reads, yields one record per CDR3 protein. The sample lists 150,000 to 200,000 distinct CDR3 sequences, 30% to 35% occurring once. Sequencing was carried out using axillary lymph node tissue. The receptors here all came from a female donor with breast cancer. Some clones in this sample may be carry-over from other donors' samples. CDR3s leave out the opening cysteine and the closing phenylalanine or tryptophan. Size is stated for part of the rows, as once, few or many counts, or as a class when the clone is expanded.

CDR3 protein: SARTTEKLF
J gene: TRBJ1-4
clone size: many
V gene: TRBV20-1

CDR3 protein: ASPRLWTGELF
J gene: TRBJ2-2
clone size: many
V gene: TRBV4-2

CDR3 protein: ASSQSDRARTNEKLF
J gene: TRBJ1-4
clone size: many
V gene: TRBV6-4

CDR3 protein: ASRPSGDTQPQH
J gene: TRBJ1-5
clone size: .
V gene: TRBV19

CDR3 protein: ASSQGSEPGRTQY
J gene: TRBJ2-5
clone size: .
V gene: TRBV3-1

CDR3 protein: ASGPGRVTDSNQPQH
J gene: TRBJ1-5
clone size: many
V gene: TRBV4-1

CDR3 protein: ASRPGGEGEKLF
J gene: TRBJ1-4
clone size: many
V gene: TRBV6-6

CDR3 protein: ASSLLAGEVHEQY
J gene: TRBJ2-3
clone size: .
V gene: TRBV11-3

CDR3 protein: ASTGTSGWPSTDTQY
J gene: TRBJ2-3
clone size: .
V gene: TRBV5-1

CDR3 protein: ASSTEGQGAGNTIY
J gene: TRBJ1-3
clone size: once
V gene: TRBV7-9

CDR3 protein: SAREVDRSNYGYT
J gene: TRBJ1-2
clone size: many
V gene: TRBV20-1

CDR3 protein: ASSEATGAYNEQF
J gene: TRBJ2-1
clone size: .
V gene: TRBV6-1

CDR3 protein: ASRPHRGPSQPQH
J gene: TRBJ1-5
clone size: many
V gene: TRBV7-8

CDR3 protein: TSSQDGAIQGTQY
J gene: TRBJ2-5
clone size: .
V gene: TRBV4-1

CDR3 protein: ASSFGAQDYEQY
J gene: TRBJ2-7
clone size: many
V gene: TRBV6-5

CDR3 protein: SARAGTGEETQY
J gene: TRBJ2-5
clone size: .
V gene: TRBV20-1

CDR3 protein: ASFRGNTIY
J gene: TRBJ1-3
clone size: many
V gene: TRBV19

CDR3 protein: ASRDRSSYEQY
J gene: TRBJ2-7
clone size: many
V gene: TRBV14

CDR3 protein: ASSTLTGSSYEQY
J gene: TRBJ2-7
clone size: many
V gene: TRBV11-2

CDR3 protein: ASSSDRTSNQPQH
J gene: TRBJ1-5
clone size: .
V gene: TRBV28

CDR3 protein: ATSRGDSYGYT
J gene: TRBJ1-2
clone size: many
V gene: TRBV15

CDR3 protein: ICSAPGGANEKLF
J gene: TRBJ1-4
clone size: .
V gene: TRBV2

CDR3 protein: ASSTRQGVYEQY
J gene: TRBJ2-7
clone size: many
V gene: TRBV6-5

CDR3 protein: ASSHGGGPYNEQF
J gene: TRBJ2-1
clone size: .
V gene: TRBV3-1

CDR3 protein: SARDIGGSTEKLF
J gene: TRBJ1-4
clone size: many
V gene: TRBV20-1

CDR3 protein: ASSLDGGSLSYEQY
J gene: TRBJ2-7
clone size: many
V gene: TRBV4-1

CDR3 protein: ASSPRGAGRSSGNTIY
J gene: TRBJ1-3
clone size: many
V gene: TRBV11-2

CDR3 protein: AWEGLAANNEQF
J gene: TRBJ2-1
clone size: many
V gene: TRBV30

CDR3 protein: ASSDGTASFLSNTIY
J gene: TRBJ1-3
clone size: many
V gene: TRBV2

CDR3 protein: ASSHSTREPQH
J gene: TRBJ1-5
clone size: few
V gene: TRBV6-6

CDR3 protein: ASSDSPTGFYSYT
J gene: TRBJ1-2
clone size: .
V gene: TRBV25-1

CDR3 protein: ASRRQISYEQY
J gene: TRBJ2-7
clone size: many
V gene: TRBV12-3/TRBV12-4

CDR3 protein: ASSLGPGNTGELF
J gene: TRBJ2-2
clone size: many
V gene: TRBV13